Here is one T cell receptor beta chain with its context. Antigen: not known. Through a sample-barcoded 5' primer and a J-beta primer mix, a second PCR was run for about 7 to 12 cycles. From the 5' RACE reads, TCRdb called clonotypes with MiXCR, one entry per CDR3 protein. This sample has over 950,000 distinct CDR3 sequences; roughly half occur once, and the top ten carry roughly 23%. The CDR3 extends over 15 amino acids. The germline V gene encodes CDR1 SGHTA and CDR2 FQGTGA. The data were obtained in a study of blood T cells in healthy people across ages. Study-level findings and limits: Per-million-T-cell TCR beta diversity fell roughly linearly with age.

Each donor supplied approximately 10 milliliters of peripheral blood. Per sample, at least 6 micrograms of total RNA were extracted. V is TRBV7-3 and J is TRBJ2-1; the match to TRBD2 covers 7 bases. The better agreement between TRBJ2-7 and the DNA end casts doubt on the J call. The specimen sequenced was blood. This clonotype originated in a woman aged 55-70 years in good health. In DNA, the CDR3 is TGTGCCAGCAGCCCAACTAGCGCCCTACGGGAAGAGCAGTACTTC. Translated: CASSPTSALREEQYF.